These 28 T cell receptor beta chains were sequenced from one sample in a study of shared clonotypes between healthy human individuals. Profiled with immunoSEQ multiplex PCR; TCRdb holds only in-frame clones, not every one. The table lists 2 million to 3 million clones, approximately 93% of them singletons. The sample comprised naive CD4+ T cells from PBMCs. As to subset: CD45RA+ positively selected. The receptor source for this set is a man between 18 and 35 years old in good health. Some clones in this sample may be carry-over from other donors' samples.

CDR3 amino acids: CAWSAGPYTEAFF. In DNA form, the CDR3 reads TGTGCCTGGAGTGCGGGGCCATACACTGAAGCTTTCTTT. This chain connects TRBV30 to TRBJ1-1; tentatively, D is TRBD1 (5 bases). CDR1 and CDR2 from the germline V gene are GTSNPN and SVGIG (reference sequence). The CDR3 covers 13 residues. Between the trimmed V and J ends, which lost 1 base and 3 bases, there was a span of 9 bases.

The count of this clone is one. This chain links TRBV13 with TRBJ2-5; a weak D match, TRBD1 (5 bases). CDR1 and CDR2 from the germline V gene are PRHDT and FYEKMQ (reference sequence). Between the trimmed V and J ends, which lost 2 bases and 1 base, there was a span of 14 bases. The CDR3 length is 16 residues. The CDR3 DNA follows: TGTGCCAGCAGCTTAAAGGGGTTTATTGCCCAAGAGACCCAGTACTTC. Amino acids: CASSLKGFIAQETQYF.

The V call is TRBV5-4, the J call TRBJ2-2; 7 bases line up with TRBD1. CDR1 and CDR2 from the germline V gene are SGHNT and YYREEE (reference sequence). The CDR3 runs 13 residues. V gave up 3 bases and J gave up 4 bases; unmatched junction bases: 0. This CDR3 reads CASSWDSTGELFF. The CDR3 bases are TGTGCCAGCAGCTGGGACAGCACCGGGGAGCTGTTTTTT.

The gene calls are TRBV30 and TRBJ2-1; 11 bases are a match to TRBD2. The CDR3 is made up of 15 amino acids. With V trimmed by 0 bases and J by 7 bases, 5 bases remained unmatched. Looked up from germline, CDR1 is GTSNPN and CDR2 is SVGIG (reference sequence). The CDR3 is CAWSVTSGSKNEQFF. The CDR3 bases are TGTGCCTGGAGTGTTACTAGCGGGAGTAAAAATGAGCAGTTCTTC.

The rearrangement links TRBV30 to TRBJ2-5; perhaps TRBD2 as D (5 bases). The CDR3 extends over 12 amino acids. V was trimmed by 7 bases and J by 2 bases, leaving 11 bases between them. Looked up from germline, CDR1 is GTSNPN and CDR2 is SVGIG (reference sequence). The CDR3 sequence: CAYGGFQETQYF. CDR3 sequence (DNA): TGTGCCTATGGCGGGTTTCAAGAGACCCAGTACTTC.

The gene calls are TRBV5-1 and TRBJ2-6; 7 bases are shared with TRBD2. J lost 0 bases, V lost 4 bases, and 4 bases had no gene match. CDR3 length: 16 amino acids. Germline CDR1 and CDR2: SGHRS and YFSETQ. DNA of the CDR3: TGCGCCAGCAGCCCCGGCGGGGGCTCTGGGGCCAACGTCCTGACTTTC. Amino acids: CASSPGGGSGANVLTF.

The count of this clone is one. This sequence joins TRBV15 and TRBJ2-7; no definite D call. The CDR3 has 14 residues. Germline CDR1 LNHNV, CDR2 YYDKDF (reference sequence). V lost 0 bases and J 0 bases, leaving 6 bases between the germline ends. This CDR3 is CATSRDGSSYEQYF. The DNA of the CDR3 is TGTGCCACCAGCAGAGACGGCAGCTCCTACGAGCAGTACTTC.

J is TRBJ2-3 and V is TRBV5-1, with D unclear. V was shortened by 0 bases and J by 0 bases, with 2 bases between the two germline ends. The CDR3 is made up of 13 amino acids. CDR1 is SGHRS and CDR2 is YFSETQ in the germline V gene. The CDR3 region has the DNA TGCGCCAGCAGCTTGGTGAGCACAGATACGCAGTATTTT. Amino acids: CASSLVSTDTQYF.

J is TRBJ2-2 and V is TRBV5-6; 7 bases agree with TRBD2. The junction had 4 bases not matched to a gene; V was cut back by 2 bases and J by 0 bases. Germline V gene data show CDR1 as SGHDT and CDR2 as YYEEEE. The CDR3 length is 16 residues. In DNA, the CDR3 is TGTGCCAGCAGCTTAAGGGACTACACGAACACCGGGGAGCTGTTTTTT. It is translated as CASSLRDYTNTGELFF.

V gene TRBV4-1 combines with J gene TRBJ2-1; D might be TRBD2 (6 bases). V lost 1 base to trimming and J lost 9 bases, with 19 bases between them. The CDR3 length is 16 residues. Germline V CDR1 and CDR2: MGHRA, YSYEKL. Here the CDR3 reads CASSQGRGGRETEQFF. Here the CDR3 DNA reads TGCGCCAGCAGCCAAGGCCGAGGCGGACGGGAGACTGAGCAGTTCTTC.

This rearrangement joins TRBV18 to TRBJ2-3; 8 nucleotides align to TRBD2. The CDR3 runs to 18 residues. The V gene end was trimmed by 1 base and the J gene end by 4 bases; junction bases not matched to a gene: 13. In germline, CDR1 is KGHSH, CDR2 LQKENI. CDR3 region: CASSPRIGVAGIADTQYF. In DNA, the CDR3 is TGTGCCAGCTCACCACGTATAGGGGTAGCGGGAATCGCAGATACGCAGTATTTT.

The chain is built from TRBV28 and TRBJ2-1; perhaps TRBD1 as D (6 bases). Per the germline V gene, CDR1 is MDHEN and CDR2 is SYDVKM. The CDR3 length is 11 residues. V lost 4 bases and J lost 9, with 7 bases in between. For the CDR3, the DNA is TGTGCCAGCAGTTCACAGGGTGAGCAGTTCTTC. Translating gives CASSSQGEQFF.

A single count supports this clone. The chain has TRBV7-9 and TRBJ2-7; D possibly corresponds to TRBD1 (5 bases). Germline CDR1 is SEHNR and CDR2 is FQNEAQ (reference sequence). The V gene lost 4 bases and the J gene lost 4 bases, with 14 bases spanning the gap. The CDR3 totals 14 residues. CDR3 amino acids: CASSSTQGVYEQYF. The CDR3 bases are TGTGCCAGCAGCTCCACCCAGGGTGTGTACGAGCAGTACTTC.

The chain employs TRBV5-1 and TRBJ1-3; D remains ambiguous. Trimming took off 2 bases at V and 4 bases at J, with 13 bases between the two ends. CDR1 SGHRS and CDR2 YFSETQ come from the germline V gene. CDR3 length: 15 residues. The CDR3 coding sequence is TGCGCCAGCAGCTTTAACACAGCGGAAGGAAACACCATATATTTT. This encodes CASSFNTAEGNTIYF.

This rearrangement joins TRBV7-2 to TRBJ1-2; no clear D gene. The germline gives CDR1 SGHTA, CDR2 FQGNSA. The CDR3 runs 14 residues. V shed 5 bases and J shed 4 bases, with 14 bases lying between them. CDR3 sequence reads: CASSRGGAGYGYTF. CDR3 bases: TGTGCCAGCAGCCGTGGCGGCGCCGGCTATGGCTACACCTTC.

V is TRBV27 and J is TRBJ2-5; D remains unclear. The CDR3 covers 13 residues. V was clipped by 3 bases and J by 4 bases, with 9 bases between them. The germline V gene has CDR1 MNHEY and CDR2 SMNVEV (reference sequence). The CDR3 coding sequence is TGTGCCAGCAGTTTTTTTGGGATAGAGACCCAGTACTTC. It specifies CASSFFGIETQYF.

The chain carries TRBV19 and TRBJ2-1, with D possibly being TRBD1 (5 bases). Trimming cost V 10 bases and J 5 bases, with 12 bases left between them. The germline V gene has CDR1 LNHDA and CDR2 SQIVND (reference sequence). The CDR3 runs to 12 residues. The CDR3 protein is CATPGQDNEQFF. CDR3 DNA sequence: TGTGCCACCCCAGGGCAAGACAATGAGCAGTTCTTC.

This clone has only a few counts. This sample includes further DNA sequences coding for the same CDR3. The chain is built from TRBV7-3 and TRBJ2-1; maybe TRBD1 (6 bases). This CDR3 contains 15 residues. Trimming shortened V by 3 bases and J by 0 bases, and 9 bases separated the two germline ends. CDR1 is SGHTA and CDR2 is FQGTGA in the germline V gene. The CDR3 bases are TGTGCCAGCAGCTTGACAGGAAACTCCTACAATGAGCAGTTCTTC. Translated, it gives CASSLTGNSYNEQFF. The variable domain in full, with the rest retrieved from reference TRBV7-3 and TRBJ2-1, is GAGVSQTPSNKVTEKGKYVELRCDPISGHTALYWYRQSLGQGPEFLIYFQGTGAADDSGLPNDRFFAVRPEGSVSTLKIQRTERGDSAVYLCASSLTGNSYNEQFFGPGTRLTVL.

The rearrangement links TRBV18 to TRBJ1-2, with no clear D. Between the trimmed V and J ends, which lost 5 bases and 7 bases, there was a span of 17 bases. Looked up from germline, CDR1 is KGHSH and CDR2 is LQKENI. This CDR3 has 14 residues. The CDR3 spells CASSNINRGRGYTF. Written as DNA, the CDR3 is TGTGCCAGCTCAAATATCAACCGGGGTCGTGGCTACACCTTC.

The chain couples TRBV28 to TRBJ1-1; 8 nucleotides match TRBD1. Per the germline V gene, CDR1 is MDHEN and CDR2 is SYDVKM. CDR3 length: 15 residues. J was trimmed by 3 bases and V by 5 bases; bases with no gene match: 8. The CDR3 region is CASSPGTGKYTEAFF. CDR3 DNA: TGTGCCAGCAGTCCCGGGACAGGAAAGTACACTGAAGCTTTCTTT.

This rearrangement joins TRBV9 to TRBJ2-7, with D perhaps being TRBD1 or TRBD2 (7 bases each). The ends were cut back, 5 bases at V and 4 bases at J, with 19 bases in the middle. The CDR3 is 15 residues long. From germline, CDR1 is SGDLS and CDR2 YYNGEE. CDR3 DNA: TGTGCCAGCAGTCCAGGGGAGGGGGCGCTGTACGAGCAGTACTTC. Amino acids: CASSPGEGALYEQYF.

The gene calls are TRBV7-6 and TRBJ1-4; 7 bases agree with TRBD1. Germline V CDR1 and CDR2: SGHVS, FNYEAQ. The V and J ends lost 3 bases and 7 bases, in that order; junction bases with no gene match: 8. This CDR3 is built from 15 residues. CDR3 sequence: CASSFGQGGGEKLFF. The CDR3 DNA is TGTGCCAGCAGCTTCGGGCAGGGGGGAGGTGAAAAACTGTTTTTT.

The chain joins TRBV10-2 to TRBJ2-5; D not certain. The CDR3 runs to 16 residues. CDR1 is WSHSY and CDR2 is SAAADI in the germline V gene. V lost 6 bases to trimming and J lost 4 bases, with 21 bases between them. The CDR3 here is CASSRAPPSRTETQYF. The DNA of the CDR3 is TGCGCCAGCAGCCGGGCTCCACCATCCCGAACAGAGACCCAGTACTTC.

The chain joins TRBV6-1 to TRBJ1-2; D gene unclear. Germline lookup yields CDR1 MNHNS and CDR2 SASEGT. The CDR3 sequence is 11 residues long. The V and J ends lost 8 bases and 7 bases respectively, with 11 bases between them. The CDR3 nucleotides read TGTGCCAGCTCTACCATTTCTGGCTACACCTTC. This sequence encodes CASSTISGYTF.

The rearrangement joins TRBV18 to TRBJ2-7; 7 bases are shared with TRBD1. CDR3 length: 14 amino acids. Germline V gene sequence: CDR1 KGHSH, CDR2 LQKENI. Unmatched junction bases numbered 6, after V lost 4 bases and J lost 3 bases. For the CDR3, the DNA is TGTGCCAGCTCACGACCCGGGACAGACTACGAGCAGTACTTC. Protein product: CASSRPGTDYEQYF.

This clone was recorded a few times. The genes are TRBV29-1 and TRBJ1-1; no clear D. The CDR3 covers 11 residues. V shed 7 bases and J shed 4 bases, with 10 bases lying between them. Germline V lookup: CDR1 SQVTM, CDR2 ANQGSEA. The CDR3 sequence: CSALRTTEAFF. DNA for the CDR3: TGCAGCGCCCTACGAACCACTGAAGCTTTCTTT.

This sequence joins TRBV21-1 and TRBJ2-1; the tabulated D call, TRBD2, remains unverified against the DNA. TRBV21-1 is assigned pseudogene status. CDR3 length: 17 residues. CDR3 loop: CASSPILAGASYNEQFF. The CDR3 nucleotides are TGTGCCAGCAGCCCGATCTTAGCGGGGGCCTCCTACAATGAGCAGTTCTTC.

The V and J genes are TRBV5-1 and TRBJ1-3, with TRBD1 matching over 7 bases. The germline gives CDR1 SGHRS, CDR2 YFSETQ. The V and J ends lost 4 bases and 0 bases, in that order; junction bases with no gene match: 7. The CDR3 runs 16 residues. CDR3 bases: TGCGCCAGCAGCCCCGGGGACAGAATCTCTGGAAACACCATATATTTT. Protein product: CASSPGDRISGNTIYF.